This is a list of T cell receptor beta chains from one sample in a study of T and B cells in COVID-19 patients. TCRdb redid the calling of the multiplex PCR reads with MiXCR, one entry per CDR3 protein. This table has about 16,000 distinct CDR3 sequences, under 35% appearing once. Sequencing used blood. The receptors come from a human donor who had recovered from COVID-19. Each CDR3 is given with its conserved first and last residue. The D gene is left open where the match is weak. Size values are once, few and many counts, or a class for expanded clones, and some rows have none.

abundance,j_gene,d_gene,v_gene,CDR3nt,CDR3aa
medium-sized,TRBJ2-1,.,TRBV19,TGTGCCAGTAGTATAGGGAGCAGGGCCAGGGGTGAGCAGTTCTTC,CASSIGSRARGEQFF
many,TRBJ2-3,.,TRBV5-6,TGTGCCAGCAGGGTGCGGAGCACAGATACGCAGTATTTT,CASRVRSTDTQYF
few,TRBJ1-2,.,TRBV5-4,TGTGCCAGCAGCCAAGATGGACAGAATTATGGCTACACCTTC,CASSQDGQNYGYTF
.,TRBJ1-1,TRBD1,TRBV5-1,TGCGCCAGCAGCCTGGGACAGGGAGAGGGGGCTTTCTTT,CASSLGQGEGAFF
few,TRBJ2-7,TRBD1,TRBV5-1,TGCGCCAGCGGACAGGGAGGCGAGCAGTACTTC,CASGQGGEQYF
few,TRBJ1-2,.,TRBV27,TGTGCCAGCCGTCCACTGGACTACTATGGCTACACCTTC,CASRPLDYYGYTF
few,TRBJ1-2,.,TRBV27,TGTGCCAGCAGTTTAAAGGGCGGAGCCACTAACTATGGCTACACCTTC,CASSLKGGATNYGYTF
medium-sized,TRBJ2-1,TRBD1,TRBV6-5,TGTGCCAGCAGCCTAGGGACGAACAGGGGATCTGGCAAGTTCTTC,CASSLGTNRGSGKFF
.,TRBJ2-7,.,TRBV5-1,TGCGCCAGCAGCTTAGACAGTTCGACCTACGAGCAGTACTTC,CASSLDSSTYEQYF
.,TRBJ1-2,.,TRBV19,TGTGCCAGTAGTATCAGGGCTAACTATGGCTACACCTTC,CASSIRANYGYTF
medium-sized,TRBJ2-1,TRBD2,TRBV29-1,TGCAGCGTTTCCCCGGGACCGCCGGGGACTAGCGGGAGGGCCTATTGGTTCTTC,CSVSPGPPGTSGRAYWFF
.,TRBJ1-2,TRBD1,TRBV15,TGTGCCACCAGCGCGGGACAGTCGCACGGCTACACCTTC,CATSAGQSHGYTF
many,TRBJ1-2,.,TRBV19,TGTGCCAGTAGCGGCGGGGCCAGGACCTTC,CASSGGARTF
medium-sized,TRBJ2-6,.,TRBV19,TGTGCCAGTAAGGGAGTCGGATCTGGGGCCAACGTCCTGACTTTC,CASKGVGSGANVLTF
medium-sized,TRBJ2-7,TRBD1,TRBV27,TGTGCCAGCAGCTATGGGACAGGGTTCGTCCGCGAGCAGTACTTC,CASSYGTGFVREQYF
many,TRBJ2-1,TRBD2,TRBV27,TGTGCCAGCACCGATAGCGGGAGGGCCAGGTACAATGAGCAGTTCTTC,CASTDSGRARYNEQFF
.,TRBJ2-2,TRBD2,TRBV12-3/TRBV12-4,TGTGCCAGCAGGACTAGCGGGAGCACCGGGGAGCTGTTTTTT,CASRTSGSTGELFF
.,TRBJ2-3,.,TRBV20-1,TGCAGTGCTAGAGTTCGGAGGGGGGCCGGAGATACGCAGTATTTT,CSARVRRGAGDTQYF
.,TRBJ1-3,.,TRBV5-1,TGCGCCAGCAGCTTGGAGCACTCTGGAAACACCATATATTTT,CASSLEHSGNTIYF
.,TRBJ2-7,TRBD1,TRBV7-6,TGTGCCAGCAGCCTAACCGACAGGGGATACGAGCAGTACTTC,CASSLTDRGYEQYF
.,TRBJ1-1,.,TRBV11-2,TGTGCCAGCAGGACCAACAGGGTAACAACTGAAGCTTTCTTT,CASRTNRVTTEAFF
.,TRBJ2-1,.,TRBV20-1,TGCAGTGCTGCGGACTACCATTACAATGAGCAGTTCTTC,CSAADYHYNEQFF
once,TRBJ1-6,TRBD1,TRBV20-1,TGCAGTGCTAGAGATTCGGACAGGGTGATCAATTCACCCCTCCACTTT,CSARDSDRVINSPLHF
.,TRBJ1-4,.,TRBV11-1,TGTGCCAGCAGCTTAGGTACGATCAAGGATGAAAAACTGTTTTTT,CASSLGTIKDEKLFF
few,TRBJ1-2,.,TRBV27,TGTGCCAGCAGTAAGGGATCGGTACCTGTGTATGGCTACACCTTC,CASSKGSVPVYGYTF
.,TRBJ2-1,TRBD2,TRBV20-1,TGCAGTGCCAATACCGGACTAGCGGGAGTCAATGAGCAGTTCTTC,CSANTGLAGVNEQFF
.,TRBJ1-2,.,TRBV7-9,TGTGCCAGCAGCCCTACCCAGGGGTTTTGGGGCTACACCTTC,CASSPTQGFWGYTF
.,TRBJ2-7,.,TRBV11-1,TGTGCCAGCAGCGGAGGGCTCTCAGAGCAGTACTTC,CASSGGLSEQYF
few,TRBJ2-6,.,TRBV18,TGTGCCAGCTCACCAGGGTGGGTCGGCAGGGCCTCATCTGGGGCCAACGTCCTGACTTTC,CASSPGWVGRASSGANVLTF
once,TRBJ2-1,TRBD1,TRBV20-1,TGCAGTGCTAGAGATTCGGGGACAGGGGTCAATGAGCAGTTCTTC,CSARDSGTGVNEQFF
few,TRBJ2-7,.,TRBV13,TGTGCCAGCAGCTTAGGCCTAAGGCAGGACGGCGAGCAGTACTTC,CASSLGLRQDGEQYF
many,TRBJ2-3,.,TRBV12-3/TRBV12-4,TGTGCCAGCAGTTTCCCGGGAGCTAGCACAGATACGCAGTATTTT,CASSFPGASTDTQYF
few,TRBJ2-7,.,TRBV4-3,TGCGCCAGCAGCCTTCTCCGGGACCAAGGGGGGCACGAGCAGTACTTC,CASSLLRDQGGHEQYF
.,TRBJ2-5,.,TRBV5-1,TGCGCCAGCATCTCCGCCGGCTGGCAAGAGACCCAGTACTTC,CASISAGWQETQYF
.,TRBJ1-1,.,TRBV7-9,TGTGCCAGCAGCCGTGACAGAGAGACGACTGAAGCTTTCTTT,CASSRDRETTEAFF
.,TRBJ1-3,.,TRBV19,TGTGCCAGTAGTATGCGTCGGTCGGCGGAATCCGGAAACACCATATATTTT,CASSMRRSAESGNTIYF